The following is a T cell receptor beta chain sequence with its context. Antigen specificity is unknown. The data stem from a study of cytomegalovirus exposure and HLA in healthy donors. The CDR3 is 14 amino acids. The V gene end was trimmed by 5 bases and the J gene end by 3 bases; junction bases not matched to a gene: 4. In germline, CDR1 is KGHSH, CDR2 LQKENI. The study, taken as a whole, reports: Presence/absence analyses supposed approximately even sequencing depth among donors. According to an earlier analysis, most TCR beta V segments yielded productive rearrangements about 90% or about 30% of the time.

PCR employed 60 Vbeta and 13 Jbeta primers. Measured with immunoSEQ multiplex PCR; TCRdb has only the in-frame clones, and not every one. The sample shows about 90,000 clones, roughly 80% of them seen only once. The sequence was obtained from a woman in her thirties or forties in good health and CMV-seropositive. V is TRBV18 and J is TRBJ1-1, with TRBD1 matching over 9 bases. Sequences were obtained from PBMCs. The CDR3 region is CASSYRGLDTEAFF. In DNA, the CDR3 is TGTGCCAGCTCATACAGGGGGCTAGACACTGAAGCTTTCTTT. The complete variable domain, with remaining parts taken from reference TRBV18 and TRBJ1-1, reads NAGVMQNPRHLVRRRGQEARLRCSPMKGHSHVYWYRQLPEEGLKFMVYLQKENIIDESGMPKERFSAEFPKEGPSILRIQQVVRGDSAAYFCASSYRGLDTEAFFGQGTRLTVV.